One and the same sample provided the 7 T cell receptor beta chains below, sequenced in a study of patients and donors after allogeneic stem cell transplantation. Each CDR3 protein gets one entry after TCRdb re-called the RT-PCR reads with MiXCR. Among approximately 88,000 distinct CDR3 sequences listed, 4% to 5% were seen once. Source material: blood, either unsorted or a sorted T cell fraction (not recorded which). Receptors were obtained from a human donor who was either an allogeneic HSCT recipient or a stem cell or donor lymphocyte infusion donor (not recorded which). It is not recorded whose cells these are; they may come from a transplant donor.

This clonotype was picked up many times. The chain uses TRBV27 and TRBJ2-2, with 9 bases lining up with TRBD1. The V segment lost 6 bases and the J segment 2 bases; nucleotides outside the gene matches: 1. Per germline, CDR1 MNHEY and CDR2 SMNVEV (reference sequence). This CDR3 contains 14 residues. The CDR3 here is CASRTGGNTGELFF. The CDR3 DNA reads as TGTGCCAGCAGGACAGGGGGAAACACCGGGGAGCTGTTTTTT.

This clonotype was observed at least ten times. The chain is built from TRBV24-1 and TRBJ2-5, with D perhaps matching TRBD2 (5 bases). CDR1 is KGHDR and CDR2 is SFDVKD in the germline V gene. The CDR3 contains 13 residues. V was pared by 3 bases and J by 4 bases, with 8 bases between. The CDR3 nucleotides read TGTGCCACCAGTGATGGGAGTCGAGAGACCCAGTACTTC. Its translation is CATSDGSRETQYF.

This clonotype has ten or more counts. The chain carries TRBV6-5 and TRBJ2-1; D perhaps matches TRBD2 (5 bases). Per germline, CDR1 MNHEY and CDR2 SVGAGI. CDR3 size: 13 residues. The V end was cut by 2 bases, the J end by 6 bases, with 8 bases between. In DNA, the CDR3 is TGTGCCAGCAGTTACACGGACTCCAATGAGCAGTTCTTC. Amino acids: CASSYTDSNEQFF.

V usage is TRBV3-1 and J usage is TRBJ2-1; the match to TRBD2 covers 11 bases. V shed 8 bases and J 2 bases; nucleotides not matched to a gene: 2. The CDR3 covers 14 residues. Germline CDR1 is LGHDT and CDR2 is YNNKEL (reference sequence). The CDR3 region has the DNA TGTGCCAGCGATAGCGGGGGGGCCTACAATGAGCAGTTCTTC. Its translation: CASDSGGAYNEQFF.

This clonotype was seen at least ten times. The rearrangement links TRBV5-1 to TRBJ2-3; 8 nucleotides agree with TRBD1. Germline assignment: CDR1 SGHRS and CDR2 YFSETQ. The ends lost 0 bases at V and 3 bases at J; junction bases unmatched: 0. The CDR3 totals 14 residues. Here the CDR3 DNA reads TGCGCCAGCAGCTTGGGGGACAGGACAGATACGCAGTATTTT. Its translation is CASSLGDRTDTQYF.

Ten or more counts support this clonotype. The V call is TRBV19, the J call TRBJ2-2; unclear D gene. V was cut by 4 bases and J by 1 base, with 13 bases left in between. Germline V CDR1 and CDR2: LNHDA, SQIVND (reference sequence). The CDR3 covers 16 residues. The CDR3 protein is CASSSPLRRNTGELFF. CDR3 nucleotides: TGTGCCAGTAGTAGCCCGTTACGCCGGAACACCGGGGAGCTGTTTTTT.

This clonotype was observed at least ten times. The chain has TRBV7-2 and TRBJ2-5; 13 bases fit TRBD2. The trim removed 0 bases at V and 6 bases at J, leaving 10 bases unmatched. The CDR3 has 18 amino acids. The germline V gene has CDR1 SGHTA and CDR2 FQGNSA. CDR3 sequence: CASSLATSGRWGLKTQYF. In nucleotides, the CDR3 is TGTGCCAGCAGCTTAGCGACTAGCGGGAGGTGGGGTTTGAAGACCCAGTACTTC.